The source of this T cell receptor beta chain is a study of blood T cell repertoires in COVID-19. Study-level information: Sources were T cells, B-cell-depleted T cells, or PBMCs; the material itself was cDNA or gDNA.

The CDR3 is 12 residues long. Trimming took off 6 bases at V and 2 bases at J, with 8 bases between the two ends. CDR1 MRHNA and CDR2 SNTAGT come from the germline V gene. As handled by the study authors: Reference gene primers were amplified, and this amplification served to estimate nucleated cell counts. Libraries were prepared by immunoSEQ multiplex PCR; TCRdb keeps only in-frame clonotypes and omits some of them. V and J calls and clone size follow that table, whereas D and trimming were derived from the DNA. The sample has about 190,000 clones; roughly 80% are singletons. The J gene is TRBJ2-7, the V gene TRBV6-4, with unresolved D. The TCR comes from a man in his thirties or forties with active or convalescent COVID-19. Sequenced input: peripheral blood. CDR3 DNA sequence: TGTGCCAGCAGGGCCCCTCCCTACGAGCAGTACGTC. Its protein is CASRAPPYEQYV.